This T cell receptor beta chain appears in the sequencing data of a study of blood T cell repertoires in COVID-19. Study overall: Sample material is recorded as cDNA or gDNA derived from T cells, B-cell-depleted T cells, or PBMCs.

Clones were sequenced by immunoSEQ multiplex PCR, and TCRdb holds only the in-frame ones, with some missing. The sample lists about 170,000 clones, over 70% occurring once. This clone showed up just a few times. Material: peripheral blood. This receptor was taken from an older woman who had recovered from COVID-19.

The CDR3 reads CASSPPSRGGELFF. In DNA, the CDR3 is TGTGCCAGCTCACCACCGTCCAGGGGCGGGGAGCTGTTTTTT. The chain has TRBV18 and TRBJ2-2; D is possibly TRBD1 (6 bases). Germline values: CDR1 KGHSH, CDR2 LQKENI. The ends were cut back, 0 bases at V and 7 bases at J, with 9 bases in the middle. CDR3 length: 14 residues.